These T cell receptor beta chains were read from a single sample in a study of chemoradiotherapy in HPV16-positive cancers. Measured with immunoSEQ multiplex PCR; TCRdb has only the in-frame clones, and not every one. The profile covers about 5,900 clones, with roughly three quarters appearing a single time and 6.3% taken by the ten largest. Specimen: tumor tissue, collected from a patient who underwent chemoradiotherapy. Receptors were obtained from a human donor with HPV-associated anogenital cancer. Both conserved end residues are part of each CDR3. D genes are given only for firm matches. Only some rows state a clone size, as once, few, many or a class for expanded clones.

j_call v_call d_call clone_size cdr3_nt cdr3_aa
TRBJ1-4 TRBV9 TRBD1 NA TGTGCCAGCAGCGCAGGGGGCTCTTCTCTCCCTAAACTGTTTTTT CASSAGGSSLPKLFF
TRBJ2-2 TRBV6-4 TRBD2 NA TGTGCCAGCAGTAGGACTAGCGAGGAGACCGGGGAGCTGTTTTTT CASSRTSEETGELFF
TRBJ2-7 TRBV5-8 NA NA TGTGCCAGCAGCTTGGGGTTTATTGGTGGACTCCAGTACTTC CASSLGFIGGLQYF
TRBJ1-3 TRBV5-1 NA NA TGCGCCAGCAGCTTGGCGGTAGGCTCTGGAAACACCATATATTTT CASSLAVGSGNTIYF
TRBJ1-6 TRBV28 NA NA TGTGCCAGCAGTGCGCACAGGGATTCACCCCTCCACTTT CASSAHRDSPLHF
TRBJ1-1 TRBV21-1 NA NA TGTGCCAGCAGCCCCCTCTTGCACGGACTAAACACTGAAGCTTTCTTT CASSPLLHGLNTEAFF
TRBJ1-6 TRBV5-1 NA NA TGCGCCAGCAGCTTACGGGGAGGGAGCTCCTATAATTCACCCCTCCACTTT CASSLRGGSSYNSPLHF
TRBJ2-1 TRBV4-3 NA NA TGCGCCAGCAGCCAAGATCGTAGCGGTAGCTCCTACAATGAGCAGTTCTTC CASSQDRSGSSYNEQFF
TRBJ1-4 TRBV4-1 TRBD1 NA TGCGCCAGCAGCAAAAGTCAGGGACAGGGTGATGGGAAACTGTTTTTT CASSKSQGQGDGKLFF
TRBJ1-3 TRBV5-6 NA NA TGTGCCAGCAGCTGGGGGGGCCTCGTCTCTGGAAACACCATATATTTT CASSWGGLVSGNTIYF
TRBJ1-2 TRBV9 TRBD1 NA TGTGCCAGCAGCGTAAGACAGGGCCCATATGGCGGTGGCTACACCTTC CASSVRQGPYGGGYTF
TRBJ1-6 TRBV6-5 TRBD1 NA TGTGCCAGCAGGCCCGGGGACAGGACTAATTCACCCCTCCACTTT CASRPGDRTNSPLHF
TRBJ2-5 TRBV10-1 TRBD2 once TGCGCCAGCAGTCAACTAGCGGGGGACTGGTACCAAGAGACCCAGTACTTC CASSQLAGDWYQETQYF
TRBJ1-5 TRBV6-1 TRBD1 NA TGTGCCAGCAGTAGGGACAGATTTAATCAGCCCCAGCATTTT CASSRDRFNQPQHF
TRBJ2-1 TRBV18 NA NA TGTGCCAGCTCACCTAGGGACTCCGATGAGCAGTTCTTC CASSPRDSDEQFF
TRBJ2-7 TRBV5-6 NA NA TGTGCCAGCAATTGGGGTGGCTACGAGCAGTACTTC CASNWGGYEQYF
TRBJ2-3 TRBV9 NA NA TGTGCCAGCAGCGTAGGTAACACAGATACGCAGTATTTT CASSVGNTDTQYF
TRBJ2-7 TRBV4-3 NA NA TGCGCCAGCAGCCAAGGCCCAGGTTCCTACGAGCAGTACTTC CASSQGPGSYEQYF
TRBJ2-3 TRBV28 TRBD2 NA TGTGCCAGCAGTTTATCCCGACTAGCGGGGGGCGGAGATACGCAGTATTTT CASSLSRLAGGGDTQYF
TRBJ1-1 TRBV7-9 NA NA TGTGCCAGCAGCCTAGGTGGGAGTACTGAAGCTTTCTTT CASSLGGSTEAFF
TRBJ1-2 TRBV5-8 NA NA TGTGCCAGCAGACCCCGGACGGGCTATGGCTACACCTTC CASRPRTGYGYTF
TRBJ2-3 TRBV30 TRBD2 NA TGTGCCTTCTTTACCGGACTAGTCGGACGCACAGATACGCAGTATTTT CAFFTGLVGRTDTQYF
TRBJ1-6 TRBV14 NA few TGTGCCAGCAGCCAAGAAGGTGATTCACCCCTCCACTTT CASSQEGDSPLHF
TRBJ1-5 TRBV4-1 NA NA TGCGCCAGCAGCCAATGGCAGGACAGCAATCAGCCCCAGCATTTT CASSQWQDSNQPQHF
TRBJ1-4 TRBV18 NA NA TGTGCCAGCTCACCACCGGGCCACAGGGCGAATGAAAAACTGTTTTTT CASSPPGHRANEKLFF
TRBJ2-7 TRBV18 TRBD2 NA TGTGCCAGCTCACCACCTCTAGCGGGGTGGGACGAGCAGTACTTC CASSPPLAGWDEQYF
TRBJ2-7 TRBV2 NA NA TGTGCCAGCAGTGAAGGGGTGGCCTACGAGCAGTACTTC CASSEGVAYEQYF
TRBJ1-2 TRBV6-1 TRBD1 NA TGTGCCAGCATTATTAAAGGACAGGGGATATATGGCTACACCTTC CASIIKGQGIYGYTF
TRBJ1-4 TRBV28 NA NA TGTGCCAGCAGTTTAGCGTCCCTGCGGGAAAAACTGTTTTTT CASSLASLREKLFF
TRBJ2-5 TRBV19 NA NA TGTGCCAGTAGTATAGTGGGCACACAAGAGACCCAGTACTTC CASSIVGTQETQYF
TRBJ2-3 TRBV10-3 NA once TGTGCCATCAGTGCCTCGGATACAGATACGCAGTATTTT CAISASDTDTQYF
TRBJ2-5 TRBV2 NA NA TGTGCCAGCACCTACCAAGAGACCCAGTACTTC CASTYQETQYF
TRBJ2-7 TRBV6-1 TRBD1 NA TGTGCCAGCAGGGAAGACAGGGGGGGGTCCTACGAGCAGTACTTC CASREDRGGSYEQYF
TRBJ1-1 TRBV11-2 NA NA TGTGCCAGCAGCTTAGAAGGGGCAGGGCAAGGCCGTATGAACACTGAAGCTTTCTTT CASSLEGAGQGRMNTEAFF
TRBJ1-3 TRBV27 TRBD1 NA TGTGCCAGCAGCCGCTTCCAGGGGGCCTCGAACCCTCTCTCTGGAAACACCATATATTTT CASSRFQGASNPLSGNTIYF
TRBJ2-7 TRBV18 NA NA TGTGCCAGCTCACCATCCGAGGAGCGTGAGCAGTACTTC CASSPSEEREQYF
TRBJ2-2 TRBV18 NA NA TGTGCCAGCTCACCGCAAGTGGGAACAAGCGTCGGGGAGCTGTTTTTT CASSPQVGTSVGELFF
TRBJ1-1 TRBV4-1 NA NA TGCGCCAGCAGCCAATCGGGGAAAGCTTTCTTT CASSQSGKAFF
TRBJ2-5 TRBV7-8 NA NA TGTGCCAGCAGCGAGAATACAGCCGGCGGGGAGACCCAGTACTTC CASSENTAGGETQYF
TRBJ1-5 TRBV4-1 NA NA TGCGCCAGCAGCCAGGAAACCGGGACACCCCTGGGGCCCCAGCATTTT CASSQETGTPLGPQHF
TRBJ2-5 TRBV7-6 NA NA TGTGCCAGCAGCCGAGGACTGCACGGGACCCAGTACTTC CASSRGLHGTQYF
TRBJ2-1 TRBV5-1 TRBD2 NA TGCGCCAGCAGCTTGGCCGGGACTAGCAATGAGCAGTTCTTC CASSLAGTSNEQFF
TRBJ1-2 TRBV2 NA NA TGTGCCAGCAGGGGGCTATCGGGCTATGGCTACACCTTC CASRGLSGYGYTF
TRBJ1-2 TRBV7-6 NA NA TGTGCCAGCAGCCGAGACCAGAAGGCGGGCGGCTACACCTTC CASSRDQKAGGYTF
TRBJ1-2 TRBV27 TRBD1 NA TGTGCCAGCAGTATTGGACAGGGTGGTGGTGGCTACACCTTC CASSIGQGGGGYTF